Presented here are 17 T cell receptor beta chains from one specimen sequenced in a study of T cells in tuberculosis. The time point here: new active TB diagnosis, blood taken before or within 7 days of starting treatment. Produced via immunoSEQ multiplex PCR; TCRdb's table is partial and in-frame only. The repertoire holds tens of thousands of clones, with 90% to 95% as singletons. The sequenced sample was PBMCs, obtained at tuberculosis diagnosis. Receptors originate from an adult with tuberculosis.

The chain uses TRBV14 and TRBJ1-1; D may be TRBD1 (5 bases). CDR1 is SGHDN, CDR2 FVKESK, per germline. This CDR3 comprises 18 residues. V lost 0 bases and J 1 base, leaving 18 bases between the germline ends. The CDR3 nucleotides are TGTGCCAGCAGCCAAGATCGGTCGGGGGTGCGCACGAACACTGAAGCTTTCTTT. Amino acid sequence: CASSQDRSGVRTNTEAFF.

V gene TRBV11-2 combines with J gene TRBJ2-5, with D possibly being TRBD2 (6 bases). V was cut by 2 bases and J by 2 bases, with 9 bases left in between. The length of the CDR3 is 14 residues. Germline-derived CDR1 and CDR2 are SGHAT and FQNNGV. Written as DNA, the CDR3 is TGTGCCAGCAGCTTACGCGGGGTTCAAGAGACCCAGTACTTC. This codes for CASSLRGVQETQYF.

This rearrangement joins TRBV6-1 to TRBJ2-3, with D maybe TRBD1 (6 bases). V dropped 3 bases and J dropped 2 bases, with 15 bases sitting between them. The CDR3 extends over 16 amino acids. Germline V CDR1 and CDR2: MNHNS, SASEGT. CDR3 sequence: CASSESDRRITDTQYF. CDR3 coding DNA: TGTGCCAGCAGTGAGTCCGACAGGAGGATCACAGATACGCAGTATTTT.

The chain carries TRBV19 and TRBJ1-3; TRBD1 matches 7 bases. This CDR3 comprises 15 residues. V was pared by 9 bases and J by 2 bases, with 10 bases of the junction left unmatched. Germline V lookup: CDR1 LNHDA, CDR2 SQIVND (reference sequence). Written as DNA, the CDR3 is TGTGCCAGCCTGACACCGGGACAGCCTGGAAACACCATATATTTT. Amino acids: CASLTPGQPGNTIYF.

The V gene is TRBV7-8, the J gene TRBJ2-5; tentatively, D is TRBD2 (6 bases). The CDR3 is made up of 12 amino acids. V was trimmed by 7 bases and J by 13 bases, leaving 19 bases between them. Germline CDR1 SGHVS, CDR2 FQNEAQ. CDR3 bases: TGTGCCAGCACCCTAGGAGGGAGGACCGTGTACTTC. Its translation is CASTLGGRTVYF.

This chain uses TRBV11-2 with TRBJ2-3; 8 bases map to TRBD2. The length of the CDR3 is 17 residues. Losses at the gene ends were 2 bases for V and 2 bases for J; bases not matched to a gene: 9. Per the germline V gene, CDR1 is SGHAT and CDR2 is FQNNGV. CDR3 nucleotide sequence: TGTGCCAGCAGCTTAAGGGTAGCGGGACGTTACACAGATACGCAGTATTTT. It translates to CASSLRVAGRYTDTQYF.

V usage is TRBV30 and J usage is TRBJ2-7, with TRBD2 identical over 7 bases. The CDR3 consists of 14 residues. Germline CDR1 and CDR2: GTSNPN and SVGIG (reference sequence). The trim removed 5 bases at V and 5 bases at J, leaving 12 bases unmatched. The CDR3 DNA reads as TGTGCCTGGGGGAGGGATCAAATACGGAACGAGCAGTACTTC. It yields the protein CAWGRDQIRNEQYF.

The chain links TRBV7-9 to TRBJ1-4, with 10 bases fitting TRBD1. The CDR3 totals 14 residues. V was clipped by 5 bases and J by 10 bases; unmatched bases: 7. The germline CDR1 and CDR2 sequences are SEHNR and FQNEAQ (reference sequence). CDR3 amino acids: CASSTRTGGGKLFF. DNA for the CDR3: TGTGCCAGCAGCACCCGGACAGGGGGTGGAAAACTGTTTTTT.

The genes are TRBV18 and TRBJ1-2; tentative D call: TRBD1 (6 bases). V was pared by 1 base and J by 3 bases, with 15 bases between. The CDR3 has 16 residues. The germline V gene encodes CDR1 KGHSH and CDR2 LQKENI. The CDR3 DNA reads TGTGCCAGCTCACCACGAACTTCCCCAGGGGACTATGGCTACACCTTC. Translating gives CASSPRTSPGDYGYTF.

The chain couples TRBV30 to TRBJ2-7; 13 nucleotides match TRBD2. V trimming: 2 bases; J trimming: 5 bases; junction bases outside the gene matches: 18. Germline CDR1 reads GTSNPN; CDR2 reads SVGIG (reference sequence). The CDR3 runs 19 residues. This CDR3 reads CAWSPLLLAGGPRLNEQYF. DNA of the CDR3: TGTGCCTGGAGTCCCCTACTACTAGCGGGAGGGCCTCGATTAAACGAGCAGTACTTC.

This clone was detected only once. DNA for the CDR3: TGTGCCAGCAGCATTGGACAGGGGATCCCCGGGGAGCTGTTTTTT. Translating it yields CASSIGQGIPGELFF. The chain is built from TRBV6-1 and TRBJ2-2; 9 nucleotides line up with TRBD1. Germline V CDR1 and CDR2: MNHNS, SASEGT. Trimming took 6 bases from V and 6 from J; bases not matched to a gene: 8. The CDR3 contains 15 residues.

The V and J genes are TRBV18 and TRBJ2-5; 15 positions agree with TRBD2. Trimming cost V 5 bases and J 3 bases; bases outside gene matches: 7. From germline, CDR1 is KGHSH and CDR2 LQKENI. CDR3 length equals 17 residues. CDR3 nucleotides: TGTGCCAGCTCAGGACTAGCGGGAGGGCCGAGGAAAGAGACCCAGTACTTC. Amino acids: CASSGLAGGPRKETQYF.

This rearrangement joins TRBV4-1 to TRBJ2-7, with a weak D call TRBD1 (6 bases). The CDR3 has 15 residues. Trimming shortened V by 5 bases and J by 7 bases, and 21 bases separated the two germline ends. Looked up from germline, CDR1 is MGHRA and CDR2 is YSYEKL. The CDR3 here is CASSDTGSVQGEQYF. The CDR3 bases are TGCGCCAGCAGCGATACGGGTAGTGTTCAGGGGGAGCAGTACTTC.

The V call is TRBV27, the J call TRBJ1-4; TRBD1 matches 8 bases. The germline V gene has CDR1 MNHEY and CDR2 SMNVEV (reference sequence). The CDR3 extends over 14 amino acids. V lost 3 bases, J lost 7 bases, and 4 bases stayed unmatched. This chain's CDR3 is CASSFSGGGEKLFF. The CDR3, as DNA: TGTGCCAGCAGTTTCTCAGGGGGCGGTGAAAAACTGTTTTTT.

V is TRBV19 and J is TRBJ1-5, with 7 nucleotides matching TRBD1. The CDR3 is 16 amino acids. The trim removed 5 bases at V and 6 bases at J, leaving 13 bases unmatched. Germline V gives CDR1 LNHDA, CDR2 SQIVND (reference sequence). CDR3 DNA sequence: TGTGCCAGTAGTGCCTCTAGACAGGGAAGGACTCAGCCCCAGCATTTT. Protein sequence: CASSASRQGRTQPQHF.

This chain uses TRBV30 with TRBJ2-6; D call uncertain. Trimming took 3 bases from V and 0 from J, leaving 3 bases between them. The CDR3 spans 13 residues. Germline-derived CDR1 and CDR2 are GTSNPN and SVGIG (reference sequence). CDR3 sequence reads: CAWRSSGANVLTF. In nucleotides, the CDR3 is TGTGCCTGGAGGAGCTCTGGGGCCAACGTCCTGACTTTC.

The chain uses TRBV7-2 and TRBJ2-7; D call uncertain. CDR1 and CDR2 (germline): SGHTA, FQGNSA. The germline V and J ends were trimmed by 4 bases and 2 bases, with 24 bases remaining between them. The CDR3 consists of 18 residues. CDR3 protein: CASSSRPGSANRAYEQYF. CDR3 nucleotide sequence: TGTGCCAGCAGCTCACGCCCCGGCAGCGCGAACCGCGCCTACGAGCAGTACTTC.